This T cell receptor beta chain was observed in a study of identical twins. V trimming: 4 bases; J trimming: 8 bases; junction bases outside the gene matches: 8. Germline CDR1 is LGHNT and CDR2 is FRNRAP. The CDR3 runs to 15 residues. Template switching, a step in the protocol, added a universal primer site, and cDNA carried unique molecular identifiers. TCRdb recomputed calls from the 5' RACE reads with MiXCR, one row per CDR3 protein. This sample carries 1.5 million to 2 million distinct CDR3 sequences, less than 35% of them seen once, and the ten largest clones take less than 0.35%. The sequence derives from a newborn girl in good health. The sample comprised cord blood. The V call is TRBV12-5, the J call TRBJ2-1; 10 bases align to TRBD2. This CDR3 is CASGYVAGGRYEQFF. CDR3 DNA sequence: TGTGCTAGTGGTTACGTAGCGGGAGGCCGATATGAGCAGTTCTTC.